This T cell receptor beta chain was recorded in a study of beta chain features in type 1 diabetes. Study-level background: Comparable age, gender and cell yields were observed in patients relative to healthy donors. Findings of the study overall: Cells with high TCR expression could be over-represented when cDNA is sequenced. All four CD4+ subsets from Type 1 diabetes patients carried moderately but significantly shorter TCRB CDR3s.

Of note for this clone: Its antigen is as yet unknown.

What was sequenced were expressed TCRB transcripts, since all of the isolated RNA had been reverse transcribed. Roughly 3.4 million reads per sample on average were obtained from naive, central memory and regulatory T cell samples. Some clones are missing from TCRdb's copy, which holds only in-frame ones; the method was immunoSEQ multiplex PCR. This table holds some 360,000 clones, 8.5% to 10% found once. The CDR3 contains 15 residues. Per the germline V gene, CDR1 is SNHLY and CDR2 is FYNNEI. The J segment lost 4 bases and the V segment lost 1 base, leaving 6 bases of the junction unmatched. Sorted populations all exceeded 98% purity.

This chain joins TRBV2 and TRBJ1-1, with 7 positions matching TRBD1. The clonotype comes from a man aged 30 to 45 with type 1 diabetes. Material for sequencing was central memory CD4+ T cells from blood. CDR3 coding DNA: TGTGCCAGCAGTGAAGAGGCAGGGGGGACCACTGAAGCTTTCTTT. Protein sequence: CASSEEAGGTTEAFF.